The source of this TCR beta chain is a study of T cell responses to AZD1222 COVID-19 vaccine. Study-level results: Clonal diversity was possibly underestimated, and the donors were mostly white British, with more females. Spike was spanned by vaccine-associated CD4 TCRs, which were dominant at 160-218 and 743-854.

Data came from immunoSEQ multiplex PCR; TCRdb stores just in-frame clones and leaves some out. The sample records 75,000 to 100,000 clones, roughly 90% being singletons. V shed 7 bases and J 9 bases; nucleotides not matched to a gene: 12. Germline V lookup: CDR1 GTSNPN, CDR2 SVGIG (reference sequence). CDR3 size: 15 residues. Notes on this clone: What it binds is not known.

V usage is TRBV30 and J usage is TRBJ2-1; the match to TRBD2 covers 13 bases. The TCR was taken from an adult in good health. The sequencing used peripheral blood, collected on day 0 of AZD1222 vaccination. The CDR3 DNA reads TGTGCCTACCATCTGGGACTAGCGGGATTTGTTGAGCAGTTCTTC. Protein product: CAYHLGLAGFVEQFF.